This TCR beta chain was observed in a study of early T cells in non-severe SARS-CoV-2 infection. Study at large: The input, bulk RNA from unsorted whole blood, was sequenced, and chains were unpaired. Broader study findings: Sequences matched to VDJdb favored anti-spike CD8 responses, while private and CD4 specificities were missed.

Each CDR3 protein gets one entry after TCRdb re-called the 5' RACE reads with MiXCR. The sample lists roughly 69,000 distinct CDR3 sequences; 9% to 10% were seen once. The CDR3 loop spans 15 amino acids. The V end was cut by 2 bases, the J end by 5 bases, with 13 bases between. In germline, CDR1 is KGHDR, CDR2 SFDVKD. This clonotype was seen ten or more times. Antigen unknown. The starting material was whole blood, obtained at baseline. The V gene is TRBV24-1, the J gene TRBJ2-3; tentative D call: TRBD2 (6 bases). The receptor comes from an adult who was a healthcare worker with PCR-confirmed SARS-CoV-2 infection or an uninfected control (not recorded which). As DNA, the CDR3 is TGTGCCACCAGTGATTCAACGGGGGTTGGAGATACGCAGTATTTT. It specifies CATSDSTGVGDTQYF.